This TCR beta chain is drawn from a study of blood T cell repertoires in COVID-19 (dated by TCRdb to the early 2020s). Turning to the overall study: Samples covering the acute and convalescent phases of COVID-19 were provided by collaborators in the United States, Italy and Spain. The material from the prospective study consisted of cDNA or gDNA derived from T cells, B-cell-depleted T cells, or PBMCs. The dataset comprised deeply sampled blood TCRbeta repertoires from subjects exposed to, actively infected with, or recovered from COVID-19. The repertoires were released in a freely available public database intended as a resource for research on the immune response to SARS-CoV-2. Samples were obtained from the ongoing ImmuneRACE study (first 160 participants) and from over a thousand subjects provided by 6 global collaborators. A de-identified subject ID, COVID-19 status, age in years and sex were almost always included in the sample metadata. Where available, HLA class I and class II types were obtained from metadata supplied by the sample provider rather than from assay-based typing. Broader findings and caveats from the paper: The quantity of clinical and demographic metadata differed by source and by participant and was supplied without curation.

Whole blood was collected in K2EDTA tubes by collaborating institutions according to the institutions' own protocols. Collaborator samples were shipped for TCRbeta analysis as frozen whole blood, isolated PBMCs, or DNA extracted from either sample type. Taken from the germline V gene, the CDR1 and CDR2 loops are ENHRY and SYGVKD. The CDR3 runs 12 residues from the cysteine to the phenylalanine. This entry keeps only the CDR3 DNA: 36 bases, framed from base 1. V lost 9 bases and J lost 7 bases; the stretch between them is 13 bases long. TCRbeta CDR3 regions were amplified from genomic DNA using the immunoSEQ Assay, a bias-controlled multiplex PCR. On the study's bioinformatics: The number of nucleated cells in each sample was estimated from the amplification of reference gene primers within the assay. Sequence reads were collapsed and filtered to measure the absolute abundance of every unique TCRbeta CDR3 rearrangement. For each sample, productive Simpson clonality was calculated by taking the square root of Simpson's diversity index across productive rearrangements. The immuneACCESS repertoire file appears here via TCRdb, limited to in-frame rearrangements. These files lack a portion of the clones; in checked studies, under half of the deficit traces to unresolved V genes, and the cause of the others is not known. V, J and clone size are taken as reported in that table, and D and trimming were inferred from the DNA itself. Across this sample there are 100,000 to 120,000 clones, with about four fifths seen only once. Jointly, the top ten make up approximately 17% of the sample.

Points on this clone: Which antigen it targets is not known. Base qualities are not recorded, but no much larger clone differs from it by a single base.

The TCR was taken from a woman in her sixties or seventies with acute or convalescent COVID-19. The chain is made from TRBV10-3 and TRBJ2-1; a weak D assignment points to TRBD1 (6 bases agree). Specimen: peripheral blood. The CDR3 reads CAIKDQGNEQFF. The nucleotide sequence reads as follows: TGTGCCATTAAGGACCAGGGGAATGAGCAGTTCTTC.